This T cell receptor (beta chain) was found in a study of shared clonotypes between healthy human individuals. The study ran the assay at deep level. The method was immunoSEQ multiplex PCR; TCRdb's version includes in-frame clones alone and lacks a portion of them. The repertoire consists of approximately 1.5 million clones, with roughly 98.5% occurring once and the leading ten covering 0.36%. Healthy HIV-negative adults with no recent acute infections or vaccinations were recruited as donors. A CD45RA+ naive subset and a CD45RA-negative memory subset were split from CD4+ cells. This CDR3 spans 10 amino acids. V shed 5 bases and J shed 10 bases, with 8 bases lying between them. Looked up from germline, CDR1 is MDHEN and CDR2 is SYDVKM.

This TCR was sampled from a man aged 25-45 years in good health. The chain is built from TRBV28 and TRBJ1-1, with no clear D. Input material: naive CD4+ T cells sorted from blood. Regarding subset: CD45RA+ positively selected. CDR3 in DNA: TGTGCCAGCAGTATCGGCGTAGCTTTCTTT. It is translated as CASSIGVAFF.